This T cell receptor beta chain originates from a study of blood T cell repertoires in COVID-19. At the level of the study: The cDNA or gDNA used as material had been derived from T cells, B-cell-depleted T cells, or PBMCs.

In the source study's methods: Amplified reference gene primers provided the basis for estimating nucleated cell counts. The assay was immunoSEQ multiplex PCR, and TCRdb's table has in-frame clones only and misses some. V and J calls plus clone size are reproduced from that table; the DNA served to infer D and trimming. Of roughly 190,000 clones detected, around four fifths appear once; the ten largest clones hold about 15%. The germline CDR1 and CDR2 sequences are MNHNY and SVGAGI (reference sequence). V dropped 5 bases and J dropped 2; count of bases not matched to a gene: 8. The CDR3 consists of 16 residues. While infection was still active, Seattle patients were enrolled and then followed longitudinally.

Sequenced: peripheral blood. This chain links TRBV6-6 with TRBJ1-1; TRBD1 aligns across 10 bases. The clonotype was recovered from a woman in her seventies with COVID-19, enrolled during active disease. The CDR3 nucleotides read TGTGCCAGCAGTCCCGAGGGACAGGGGACTAACACTGAAGCTTTCTTT. This translates into CASSPEGQGTNTEAFF.